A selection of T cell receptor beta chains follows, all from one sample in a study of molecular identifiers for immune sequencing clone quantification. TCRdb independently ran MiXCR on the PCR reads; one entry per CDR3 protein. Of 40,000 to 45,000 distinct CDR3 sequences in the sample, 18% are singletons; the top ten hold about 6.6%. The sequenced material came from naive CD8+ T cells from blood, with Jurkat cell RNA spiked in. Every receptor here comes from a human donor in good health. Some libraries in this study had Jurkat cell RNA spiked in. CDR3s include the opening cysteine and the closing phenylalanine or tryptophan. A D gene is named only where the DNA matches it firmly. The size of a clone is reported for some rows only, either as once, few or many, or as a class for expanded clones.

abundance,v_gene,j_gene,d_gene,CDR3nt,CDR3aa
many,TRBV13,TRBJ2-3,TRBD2,TGTGCCAGCAGCTTTTCGACTAGCGGGAGGGCAGATACGCAGTATTTT,CASSFSTSGRADTQYF
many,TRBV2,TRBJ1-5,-,TGTGCCAGCAGTGAAGGGGGTCAGCCCCAGCATTTT,CASSEGGQPQHF
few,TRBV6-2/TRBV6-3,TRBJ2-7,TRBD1,TGTGCCAGCAGTTCTACAGGGGAAGGGGAGCAGTACTTC,CASSSTGEGEQYF
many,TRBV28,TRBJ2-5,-,TGTGCCAGCAGTTTTAGCGGCAGCTCTCAGACCCAGTACTTC,CASSFSGSSQTQYF
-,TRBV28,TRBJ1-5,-,TGTGCCGGCAGTCCGTATAGCAATCAGCCCCAGCATTTT,CAGSPYSNQPQHF
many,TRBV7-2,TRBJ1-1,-,TGTGCCAGCACCCCCGTTGGGGGGCCGAGTGAAGCTTTCTTT,CASTPVGGPSEAFF
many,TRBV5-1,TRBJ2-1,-,TGCGCCAGCAGCTTGGATGGGGCCAATGAGCAGTTCTTC,CASSLDGANEQFF
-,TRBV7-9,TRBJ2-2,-,TGTGCCAGCAGCTTAGAGTGGTCAGGGGAATGGACCGGGGAGCTGTTTTTT,CASSLEWSGEWTGELFF
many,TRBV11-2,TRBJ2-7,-,TGTGCCAGCAGCTTAGATCACGGGAACTACGAGCAGTACTTC,CASSLDHGNYEQYF
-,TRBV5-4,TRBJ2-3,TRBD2,TGTGCCAGCAGCTTGGGCGGGAGGCGCACAGATACGCAGTATTTT,CASSLGGRRTDTQYF
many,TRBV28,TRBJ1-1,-,TGTGCCAGCAGTTTTTCCCACCAGGCAATGAACACTGAAGCTTTCTTT,CASSFSHQAMNTEAFF
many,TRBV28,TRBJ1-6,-,TGTGCCAGCACCAAAATCACGTCCACGGATTCACCCCTCCACTTT,CASTKITSTDSPLHF
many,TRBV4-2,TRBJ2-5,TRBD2,TGTGCCAGCAGCCAAGGATTTAATCTAGCGGGAGAGGTGGAGACCCAGTACTTC,CASSQGFNLAGEVETQYF
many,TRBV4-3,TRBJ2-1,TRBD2,TGCGCCAGCAGCCAGTATGTAGCGGGAGTGGGCGGTGAGCAGTTCTTC,CASSQYVAGVGGEQFF
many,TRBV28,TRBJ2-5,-,TGTGCCAGCAGTTCCCCTTTGGAGACCCAGTACTTC,CASSSPLETQYF
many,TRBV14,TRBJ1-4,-,TGTGCCAGCAGCCAAGTAACGGGGAGGACTGAAAAACTGTTTTTT,CASSQVTGRTEKLFF
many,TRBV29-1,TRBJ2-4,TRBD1,TGCAGCGTTCTGGACAGGGCTGAAAACATTCAGTACTTC,CSVLDRAENIQYF
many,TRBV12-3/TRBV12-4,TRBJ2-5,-,TGTGCCAGCAGTTTCCAGGCGGTCACCCTGGAGACCCAGTACTTC,CASSFQAVTLETQYF
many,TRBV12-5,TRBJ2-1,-,TGTGCTAGTGGCCCCCCCAATGAGCAGTTCTTC,CASGPPNEQFF
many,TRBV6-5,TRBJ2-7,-,TGTGCCAGCAGCCGCACTAGGGACGAGCAGTACTTC,CASSRTRDEQYF
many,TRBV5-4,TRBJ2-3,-,TGTGCCAGCAGCGCTAACTTGGGCACAGATACGCAGTATTTT,CASSANLGTDTQYF
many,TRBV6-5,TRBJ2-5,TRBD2,TGTGCCAGCGGGACTAGCGGGCCAAAAGAGACCCAGTACTTC,CASGTSGPKETQYF
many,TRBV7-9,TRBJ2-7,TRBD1,TGTGCCAGCAATACGCCGGGACAGGGGGTTTACGAGCAGTACTTC,CASNTPGQGVYEQYF
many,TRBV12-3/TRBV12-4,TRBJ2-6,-,TGTGCCAGCAGTCTATCGACAGGCTCTGGGGCCAACGTCCTGACTTTC,CASSLSTGSGANVLTF
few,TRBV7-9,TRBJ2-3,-,TGTGCCAGCAGCTCAGGTCGTTTCGGATCAGATACGCAGTATTTT,CASSSGRFGSDTQYF
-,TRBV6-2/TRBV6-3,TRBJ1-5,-,TGTGCCAGCACTAGGGGTTCGAGGCCGATCAATCAGCCCCAGCATTTT,CASTRGSRPINQPQHF
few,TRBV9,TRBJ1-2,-,TGTGCCAGCAGCCTACAGGGTGCAGGTGATGGCTACACCTTC,CASSLQGAGDGYTF
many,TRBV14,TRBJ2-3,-,TGTGCCAGCAGCCAAGATTCACCCGACCCTGGGGGGACAGATACGCAGTATTTT,CASSQDSPDPGGTDTQYF
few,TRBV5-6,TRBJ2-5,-,TGTGCCAGCAGCTTATCGGGGGCCGGGGAGACCCAGTACTTC,CASSLSGAGETQYF
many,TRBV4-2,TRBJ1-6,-,TGTGCCAGCAGCCAAGATCTGACGGGTCTTACCCTCCACTTT,CASSQDLTGLTLHF
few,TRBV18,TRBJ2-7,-,TGTGTCAGCTCACTCGGCGACGAGCAGTACTTC,CVSSLGDEQYF
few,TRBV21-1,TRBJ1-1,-,TGTGCCAGCAGCAAAGCGCCCACTAGTTATACAAGCTGTACTGAAGCTTTCTTT,CASSKAPTSYTSCTEAFF
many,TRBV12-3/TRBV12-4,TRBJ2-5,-,TGTGCCAGCAGTCCCAGCGGCCCGGACCAAGAGACCCAGTACTTC,CASSPSGPDQETQYF
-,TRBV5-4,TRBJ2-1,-,TGTGCCAGCAGCTTTAGTAATGAGCAGTTCTTC,CASSFSNEQFF
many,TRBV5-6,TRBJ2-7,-,TGTGCCAGCAGCTTCGGTCCGGATACCTACGAGCAGTACTTC,CASSFGPDTYEQYF
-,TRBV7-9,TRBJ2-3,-,TGTGCCAGCAGCTTAGTCAGGGGCGACTTCAATACGCAGTATTTT,CASSLVRGDFNTQYF
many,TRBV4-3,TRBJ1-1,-,TGCGCCAGCAGCCAAGATCCCATAGGGGCCACTGAAGCTTTCTTT,CASSQDPIGATEAFF
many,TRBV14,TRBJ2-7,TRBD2,TGTGCCAGCAGCCAAGAGCTCTTTCGGCTAGCGGGGTTCTACGAGCAGTACTTC,CASSQELFRLAGFYEQYF
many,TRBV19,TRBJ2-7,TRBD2,TGTGCCAGTAGTGGAGGGTTTCTAGCGGGTAACTACTCCTACGAGCAGTACTTC,CASSGGFLAGNYSYEQYF
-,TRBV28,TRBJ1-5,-,TGTGCCAGCAGTTTATTCTCACCCTATAGCAATCAGCCCCAGCATTTT,CASSLFSPYSNQPQHF
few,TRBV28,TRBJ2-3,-,TGTGCCAGCAGTTTATGGGGGGGAGCTGATACGCAGTATTTT,CASSLWGGADTQYF
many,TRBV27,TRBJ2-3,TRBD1,TGTGCCAGCAAATGGGGACAGGGAACAGATACGCAGTATTTT,CASKWGQGTDTQYF
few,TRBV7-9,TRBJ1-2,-,TGTTCCAGCAGCCAGTCTAGACAGGCAAACTATGGCTACACCTTC,CSSSQSRQANYGYTF
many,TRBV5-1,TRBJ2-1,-,TGCGCCAGCAGCGGTTACTTTTACAATGAGCAGTTCTTC,CASSGYFYNEQFF
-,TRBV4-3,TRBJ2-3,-,TGCGCCAGCAGCCGTGGCTACCGTTTCACAGACACGCAGTATTTT,CASSRGYRFTDTQYF
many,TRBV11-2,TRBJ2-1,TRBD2,TGTGCCAGCAGCTCACTAGCGGGAGACCACAATGAGCAGTTCTTC,CASSSLAGDHNEQFF
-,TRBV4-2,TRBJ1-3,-,TGTGCCAGCAGCCAAGAGCTACTCTCTGGAAACACCATATATTTT,CASSQELLSGNTIYF
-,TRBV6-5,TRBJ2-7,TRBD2,TGTGCCAGCAGTTATTTGCGGGAGGGCTACGAGCTGTACTTC,CASSYLREGYELYF
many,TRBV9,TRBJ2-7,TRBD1,TGTGCCAGCAGCGTAGCTCCGGGGACAGCCAGATACGAGCAGTACTTC,CASSVAPGTARYEQYF
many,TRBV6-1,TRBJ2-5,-,TGTGCCAGCAGTGTGAATTTTCAAGAGACCCAGTACTTC,CASSVNFQETQYF
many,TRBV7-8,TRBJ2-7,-,TGTGCCAGCAGTGGGATCATCCACGAGCAGTACTTC,CASSGIIHEQYF
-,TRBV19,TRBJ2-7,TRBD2,TGTGCCAGTCGGACTAGCGGGATCGACGAGCAGTACTTC,CASRTSGIDEQYF
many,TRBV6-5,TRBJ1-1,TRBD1,TGTGCCAGCAGTTACTCCGGGACAGGTGAAGCTTTCTTT,CASSYSGTGEAFF
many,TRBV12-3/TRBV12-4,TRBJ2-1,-,TGTGCCAGCAGTACCTCCGGGGAGGTGGGGTACAATGAGCAGTTCTTC,CASSTSGEVGYNEQFF
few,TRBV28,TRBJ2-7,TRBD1,TGTGCCAGCAGCCAGGACACAGGGGTGAGCTACGAGCAGTACTTC,CASSQDTGVSYEQYF
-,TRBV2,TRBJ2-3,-,TGTGCCAGCAGTGGAGCAGATACGCAGTATTTT,CASSGADTQYF
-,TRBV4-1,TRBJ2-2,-,TGCGCCAGCAGCCAAAACTGGGGCGCAGGGGGGGAGCTGTTTTTT,CASSQNWGAGGELFF
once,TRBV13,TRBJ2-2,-,TGTGTCAGCAGCACCCACACGCCGAACACCGGGGAGCTGTTTTTT,CVSSTHTPNTGELFF
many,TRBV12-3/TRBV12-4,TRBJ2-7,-,TGTGCCAGCAGTTTAGTTTCTACCTACGAGCAGTACTTC,CASSLVSTYEQYF
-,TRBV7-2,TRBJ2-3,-,TGTGCCAGCAGCTTGGGCCTCGGTACAGATACGCAGTATTTT,CASSLGLGTDTQYF